The source of this T cell receptor (beta chain) is a study of blood T cell repertoires in COVID-19. At the level of the study: Samples came from the United States, Italy and Spain, spanning acute and convalescent COVID-19. The analysed material was cDNA or gDNA that came from T cells, B-cell-depleted T cells, or PBMCs.

Under the authors' procedure: Nucleated cell number was recorded as an estimate derived from reference gene primer amplification. TCRdb keeps only in-frame clones here, not all; method: immunoSEQ multiplex PCR. The V and J calls and the clone size are those of that table, but D and trimming were determined from the DNA. The sample includes around 210,000 clones, about 86% of them seen just once. Germline V gene sequence: CDR1 MNHNS, CDR2 SASEGT. This CDR3 region has 14 residues. This clone has a single count. The junction and the germline gene differ at one end; a read error may be behind it. The clonotype was recovered from a man younger than 35 with active or convalescent COVID-19. Material for sequencing was peripheral blood. The J gene is TRBJ1-2, the V gene TRBV6-1; no definite D call. In nucleotides, the CDR3 is TGTGCCAGCAGTGAAGTTTTGGCAGGCGGGAGCTATACCTTC. This translates into CASSEVLAGGSYTF.